Each of the 24 T cell receptor beta chains below was sequenced from the same sample in a study of shared clonotypes between healthy human individuals. TCRdb keeps only in-frame clones here, not all; method: immunoSEQ multiplex PCR. The table records around 750,000 clones, 74% of them present only once. The source material was memory CD4+ T cells sorted from blood. Subset meaning: CD45RA-negative fraction. The source is a woman aged 25-40 years in good health.

The CDR3 protein is CASSLGRISGNTIYF. Here the CDR3 DNA reads TGTGCCAGCAGTTTAGGACGGATTTCTGGAAACACCATATATTTT. V usage is TRBV28 and J usage is TRBJ1-3, with D unresolved. Germline V lookup: CDR1 MDHEN, CDR2 SYDVKM. V was shortened by 2 bases and J by 1 base, with 9 bases between the two germline ends. The CDR3 extends over 15 amino acids.

This clone occurred a few times. The chain uses TRBV29-1 and TRBJ2-1, with TRBD1 as a possible D gene (5 bases). Between the trimmed V and J ends, which lost 3 bases and 6 bases, there was a span of 12 bases. The CDR3 is 13 amino acids. CDR1 SQVTM and CDR2 ANQGSEA come from the germline V gene. The CDR3 region has the DNA TGCAGCGTTGATGGTCAGGGTTCCAATGAGCAGTTCTTC. Amino acid sequence: CSVDGQGSNEQFF.

This chain connects TRBV7-9 to TRBJ2-1; 7 nucleotides line up with TRBD2. The CDR3 has 14 amino acids. V lost 9 bases and J lost 7; bases outside the gene matches: 12. In germline, CDR1 is SEHNR, CDR2 FQNEAQ (reference sequence). The CDR3 DNA reads as TGTGCCAGTTCAGAGCGGGGCCGTATTAATGAGCAGTTCTTC. Translation: CASSERGRINEQFF.

This chain joins TRBV27 and TRBJ1-2, with TRBD1 identical over 7 bases. The trim removed 2 bases at V and 4 bases at J, leaving 1 base unmatched. CDR1 MNHEY and CDR2 SMNVEV come from the germline V gene (reference sequence). The CDR3 loop spans 13 amino acids. The CDR3 coding sequence is TGTGCCAGCAGTTTAGCAGGGGGCTATGGCTACACCTTC. Its translation is CASSLAGGYGYTF.

A remark on this clone: Other DNA sequences of this sample code for an identical CDR3. This chain joins TRBV6-6 and TRBJ2-5, with 7 bases lining up with TRBD1. V dropped 0 bases and J dropped 2; count of bases not matched to a gene: 0. From germline, CDR1 is MNHNY and CDR2 SVGAGI (reference sequence). The CDR3 sequence is 14 residues long. CDR3 sequence reads: CASSYSGQQETQYF. Here the CDR3 DNA reads TGTGCCAGCAGTTACTCGGGACAGCAAGAGACCCAGTACTTC.

This clone has a single count. J is TRBJ1-4 and V is TRBV2; D might be TRBD1 (6 bases). The V end was cut by 6 bases, the J end by 7 bases, with 9 bases between. The CDR3 is 12 amino acids. Germline V gene lookup returns CDR1 SNHLY and CDR2 FYNNEI. CDR3 residues: CASSVQGEKLFF. The DNA for the CDR3 is TGTGCCAGCAGCGTACAGGGTGAAAAACTGTTTTTT.

V gene TRBV7-2 combines with J gene TRBJ2-5; 11 bases match TRBD1. After removal of 6 bases from V and 3 bases from J, the junction contained 3 bases not matched to a gene. Germline V gives CDR1 SGHTA, CDR2 FQGNSA. This CDR3 comprises 14 residues. CDR3 in amino acids: CASRRTGGEETQYF. The CDR3 DNA reads TGTGCCAGCAGAAGGACAGGGGGCGAAGAGACCCAGTACTTC.

This clone has ten or more counts. The rearrangement uses TRBV4-2 and TRBJ2-7; TRBD2 aligns across 7 bases. Germline V gene sequence: CDR1 LGHNA, CDR2 YNFKEQ. The CDR3 has 15 residues. Unmatched junction bases numbered 4, after V lost 0 bases and J lost 2 bases. The DNA of the CDR3 is TGTGCCAGCAGCCAAGATCTAGCGGAAGCCTACGAGCAGTACTTC. The encoded protein is CASSQDLAEAYEQYF.

For this clone: A read error may explain this, as a much larger clone is one base away. The gene calls are TRBV6-1 and TRBJ1-5; 7 positions agree with TRBD1. Unmatched junction bases numbered 5, after V lost 4 bases and J lost 2 bases. CDR1 and CDR2 from the germline V gene are MNHNS and SASEGT. This CDR3 contains 15 residues. The DNA for the CDR3 is TGTGCCAGCAGTGCCCAGGGGGGGGGCAATCAGCCCCAGCATTTT. This gives the protein CASSAQGGGNQPQHF.

The gene calls are TRBV19 and TRBJ2-4; 7 bases align to TRBD2. The V gene's germline CDR1 is LNHDA and CDR2 SQIVND (reference sequence). CDR3 length: 13 residues. V was clipped by 3 bases and J by 9 bases; unmatched bases: 5. The CDR3 is CASSMGGGGIQYF. In nucleotides, the CDR3 is TGTGCCAGTAGTATGGGCGGCGGGGGCATTCAGTACTTC.

The rearrangement uses TRBV7-6 and TRBJ2-1, with TRBD1 identical over 7 bases. Germline-derived CDR1 and CDR2 are SGHVS and FNYEAQ. The CDR3 has 17 residues. V lost 2 bases to trimming and J lost 8 bases; unmatched junction nucleotides: 15. The CDR3 reads CASSLWNRGVGSDEQFF. The CDR3, as DNA: TGTGCCAGCAGCTTATGGAACAGGGGTGTGGGTAGCGATGAGCAGTTCTTC.

The chain joins TRBV19 to TRBJ2-7, with TRBD1 matching over 9 bases. Per germline, CDR1 LNHDA and CDR2 SQIVND (reference sequence). The CDR3 contains 14 residues. J gave up 3 bases and V 6 bases, and 6 bases lay outside the gene matches. CDR3 region: CASSARDRVYEQYF. The CDR3 DNA sequence: TGTGCCAGTAGCGCCCGGGACAGGGTCTACGAGCAGTACTTC.

Here the CDR3 reads CASVALRGTDTQYF. CDR3 bases: TGCGCCAGTGTCGCATTACGCGGCACAGATACGCAGTATTTT. This chain connects TRBV5-1 to TRBJ2-3; D not resolved. Trimming stripped 8 bases from V and 1 base from J, with 14 bases between. The germline gives CDR1 SGHRS, CDR2 YFSETQ. The CDR3 covers 14 residues.

The chain has TRBV28 and TRBJ2-7; D is possibly TRBD1 (6 bases). In germline, CDR1 is MDHEN, CDR2 SYDVKM. The V and J ends lost 2 bases and 2 bases respectively, with 13 bases between them. The CDR3 contains 15 residues. CDR3 nucleotides: TGTGCCAGCAGTTTACCGGACAGTAGAGCCTACGAGCAGTACTTC. Its translation: CASSLPDSRAYEQYF.

V usage is TRBV27 and J usage is TRBJ2-3; no clear D gene. The V gene's germline CDR1 is MNHEY and CDR2 SMNVEV (reference sequence). Deletions cut 2 bases from V and 4 bases from J, with 10 bases between. The CDR3 has 14 amino acids. The CDR3 DNA sequence: TGTGCCAGCAGTTTAGCTGGGTTGCCAGATACGCAGTATTTT. This translates into CASSLAGLPDTQYF.

A word on this clone: The germline gene is not matched at one end of the junction; a read error may be the cause. The chain carries TRBV5-3 and TRBJ2-7, with D unresolved. TRBV5-3 is an ORF for which the function is uncertain. The CDR3 consists of 13 residues. CDR3 coding DNA: TGTGCCAGCAGCTTGGCTCCACAGCTCGAGCAGTACTTC. Protein: CASSLAPQLEQYF.

In the case of this clone: At one of its ends the junction is not consistent with the germline gene, which may arise from a read error. The V call is TRBV6-6, the J call TRBJ2-7; the match to TRBD2 covers 8 bases. The CDR3 has 12 residues. Per germline, CDR1 MNHNY and CDR2 SVGAGI (reference sequence). CDR3 sequence (DNA): TGTGCCAGCTCGACAGCGGGAGCGATTTGGCTCTTC. Residues: CASSTAGAIWLF.

The sample holds a few counts of this clone. The CDR3 loop is CASTRQSAITGLAKETQYF. CDR3 in DNA: TGTGCCAGCACCCGCCAGAGCGCGATAACGGGACTAGCAAAAGAGACCCAGTACTTC. This chain uses TRBV5-4 with TRBJ2-5; 9 bases match TRBD2. The CDR3 is 19 amino acids. Per germline, CDR1 SGHNT and CDR2 YYREEE (reference sequence). The junction had 21 bases not matched to a gene; V was cut back by 6 bases and J by 3 bases.

The gene calls are TRBV7-7 and TRBJ1-4, with no clear D. This CDR3 has 16 amino acids. Trimming took off 3 bases at V and 8 bases at J, with 19 bases between the two ends. Germline values: CDR1 SSHAT, CDR2 FNYEAQ (reference sequence). The CDR3 DNA follows: TGTGCCAGCAGCTTTGGAGGGATGGGGTCTGGAGAAAAACTGTTTTTT. Translation gives CASSFGGMGSGEKLFF. Together with reference TRBV7-7 and TRBJ1-4, the CDR3 gives the full variable domain: GAGVSQSPRYKVTKRGQDVTLRCDPISSHATLYWYQQALGQGPEFLTYFNYEAQPDKSGLPSDRFSAERPEGSISTLTIQRTEQRDSAMYRCASSFGGMGSGEKLFFGSGTQLSVL.

V gene TRBV9 combines with J gene TRBJ1-2; D is ambiguous. Germline CDR1 and CDR2: SGDLS and YYNGEE. The CDR3 extends over 17 amino acids. The V end was cut by 0 bases, the J end by 4 bases, with 19 bases between. For the CDR3, the DNA is TGTGCCAGCAGCGTAGCTACGGACTCACTGCCCTCCTATGGCTACACCTTC. Translating gives CASSVATDSLPSYGYTF.

This clone showed up many times. This chain links TRBV19 with TRBJ1-2; D gene ambiguous. V was trimmed by 6 bases and J by 3 bases, leaving 11 bases between them. This CDR3 has 13 residues. Per the germline V gene, CDR1 is LNHDA and CDR2 is SQIVND (reference sequence). CDR3 nucleotides: TGTGCCAGTAGCACACAGACGCACTATGGCTACACCTTC. Translated, it gives CASSTQTHYGYTF.

This clone was recorded once. V is TRBV7-6 and J is TRBJ1-1, with D tentatively TRBD1 (5 bases). The CDR3 contains 15 residues. Trimming pared 6 bases from V and 1 base from J, leaving 15 bases between. CDR1 is SGHVS and CDR2 is FNYEAQ in the germline V gene. In nucleotides, the CDR3 is TGTGCCAGCAGTCCGAGGGGATCGGGGAACACTGAAGCTTTCTTT. Amino acid sequence: CASSPRGSGNTEAFF.

The rearrangement joins TRBV6-6 to TRBJ2-7; D is unresolved. The CDR3 is 13 amino acids. The V gene lost 6 bases and the J gene lost 2 bases, with 11 bases spanning the gap. CDR1 is MNHNY and CDR2 is SVGAGI in the germline V gene (reference sequence). The CDR3 DNA reads as TGTGCCAGCAGCAACTCAGCCACCTACGAGCAGTACTTC. This encodes CASSNSATYEQYF.

As regards this clone: A much larger clone differs from this one at a single base, so this may be a read error. Other DNA sequences in the same sample also yield this CDR3. The chain is built from TRBV5-1 and TRBJ2-3, with 8 bases identical to TRBD1. Germline trimming cut 5 bases from V and 3 bases from J; bases unmatched to any gene: 8. Germline CDR1 SGHRS, CDR2 YFSETQ. This CDR3 has 15 residues. CDR3 region: CASSGGQEDTDTQYF. Here the CDR3 DNA reads TGCGCCAGCAGTGGGGGACAGGAGGATACAGATACGCAGTATTTT.